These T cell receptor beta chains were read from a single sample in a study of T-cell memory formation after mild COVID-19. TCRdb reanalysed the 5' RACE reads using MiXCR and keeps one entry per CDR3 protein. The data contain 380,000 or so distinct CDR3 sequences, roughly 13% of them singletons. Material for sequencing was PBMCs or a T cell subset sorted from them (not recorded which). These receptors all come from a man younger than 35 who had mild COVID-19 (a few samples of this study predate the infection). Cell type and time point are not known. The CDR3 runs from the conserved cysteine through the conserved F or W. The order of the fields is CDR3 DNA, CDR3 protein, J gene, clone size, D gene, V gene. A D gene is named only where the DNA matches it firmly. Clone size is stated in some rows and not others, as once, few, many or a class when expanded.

CDR3 DNA: TGTGCCAGCAGCCAAGTTGAAACTAGCGGTGAAGAGACCCAGTACTTC; CDR3 protein: CASSQVETSGEETQYF; J gene: TRBJ2-5; clone size: many; D gene: TRBD2; V gene: TRBV3-1
CDR3 DNA: TGTGCCAGCAACAACAGGGGGTATACTGAAGCTTTCTTT; CDR3 protein: CASNNRGYTEAFF; J gene: TRBJ1-1; clone size: .; D gene: TRBD1; V gene: TRBV27
CDR3 DNA: TGTGCCAGCAGCTTGGGACTAGCGGGGTTTGATACGCAGTATTTT; CDR3 protein: CASSLGLAGFDTQYF; J gene: TRBJ2-3; clone size: few; D gene: TRBD2; V gene: TRBV5-4
CDR3 DNA: TGCGCCAGCAGCTTCTCCCCGGCGGGCACTGAAGCTTTCTTT; CDR3 protein: CASSFSPAGTEAFF; J gene: TRBJ1-1; clone size: few; D gene: .; V gene: TRBV5-1
CDR3 DNA: TGTGCCAGCAGCTCCCGAGGGGGGGTGTCAGATACGCAGTATTTT; CDR3 protein: CASSSRGGVSDTQYF; J gene: TRBJ2-3; clone size: .; D gene: .; V gene: TRBV9
CDR3 DNA: TGTGCCAGCAGTTCGGGCCCTGGTAACGAGCAGTACTTC; CDR3 protein: CASSSGPGNEQYF; J gene: TRBJ2-7; clone size: .; D gene: .; V gene: TRBV7-9
CDR3 DNA: TGTGCCAGCAGCCAAGATTGGGGAATCCCCGGGGAGCTGTTTTTT; CDR3 protein: CASSQDWGIPGELFF; J gene: TRBJ2-2; clone size: many; D gene: .; V gene: TRBV3-1
CDR3 DNA: TGCGCCAGCAGCCAAGAACGCCAACTATTGTCACCCAATGAGCAGTTCTTC; CDR3 protein: CASSQERQLLSPNEQFF; J gene: TRBJ2-1; clone size: few; D gene: .; V gene: TRBV4-1
CDR3 DNA: TGTGCCAGCAGCTCCGTGGAGGGGTCCGTCGATACGCAGTATTTT; CDR3 protein: CASSSVEGSVDTQYF; J gene: TRBJ2-3; clone size: .; D gene: .; V gene: TRBV7-2
CDR3 DNA: TGTGCCAGCAGTGAAGGGGCACGGGGCTACACCTTC; CDR3 protein: CASSEGARGYTF; J gene: TRBJ1-2; clone size: few; D gene: .; V gene: TRBV6-1
CDR3 DNA: TGTGCCTCGGGACGGATTAATGAAAAACTGTTTTTT; CDR3 protein: CASGRINEKLFF; J gene: TRBJ1-4; clone size: .; D gene: .; V gene: TRBV27
CDR3 DNA: TGTGCCAGCAGCCCAGACAGGGATAGTCATGGCTACACCTTC; CDR3 protein: CASSPDRDSHGYTF; J gene: TRBJ1-2; clone size: .; D gene: TRBD1; V gene: TRBV3-1
CDR3 DNA: TGCAGTGCTAGAGATCGGGTCTCCTACAATGAGCAGTTCTTC; CDR3 protein: CSARDRVSYNEQFF; J gene: TRBJ2-1; clone size: .; D gene: .; V gene: TRBV20-1
CDR3 DNA: TGTGCCAGCAGTGACTTTTCAGGGACAGATACGCAGTATTTT; CDR3 protein: CASSDFSGTDTQYF; J gene: TRBJ2-3; clone size: .; D gene: .; V gene: TRBV6-4
CDR3 DNA: TGCAGCGTTGCCCAGCCGGACAGGGTAATTGCTGGGGCCAACGTCCTGACTTTC; CDR3 protein: CSVAQPDRVIAGANVLTF; J gene: TRBJ2-6; clone size: many; D gene: TRBD1; V gene: TRBV29-1
CDR3 DNA: TGTGCCAGCAGTTTGCTAGCGGGGGGAAATGCCGGGGAGCTGTTTTTT; CDR3 protein: CASSLLAGGNAGELFF; J gene: TRBJ2-2; clone size: .; D gene: TRBD2; V gene: TRBV12-3/TRBV12-4
CDR3 DNA: TGCGCCAGCAGCCGGCGAGAGGGCGGCAGCGAAGCTTTCTTT; CDR3 protein: CASSRREGGSEAFF; J gene: TRBJ1-1; clone size: many; D gene: .; V gene: TRBV4-3
CDR3 DNA: TGTGCCAGCAGCCGACCCCCCACCGGGACTCAATGGTTCTTC; CDR3 protein: CASSRPPTGTQWFF; J gene: TRBJ2-1; clone size: .; D gene: .; V gene: TRBV7-2
CDR3 DNA: TGTGCCAGCAGCCCGGGACAGAACTATGACTACACCTTC; CDR3 protein: CASSPGQNYDYTF; J gene: TRBJ1-2; clone size: .; D gene: TRBD1; V gene: TRBV7-2
CDR3 DNA: TGTGCCACCCAGGGGACAGGGAGTACTGAAGCTTTCTTT; CDR3 protein: CATQGTGSTEAFF; J gene: TRBJ1-1; clone size: .; D gene: TRBD1; V gene: TRBV25-1
CDR3 DNA: TGCAGTGCTAGAGATCACGGGGGGACCTACGAGCAGTACTTC; CDR3 protein: CSARDHGGTYEQYF; J gene: TRBJ2-7; clone size: many; D gene: TRBD2; V gene: TRBV20-1
CDR3 DNA: TGTGCCAGCAGCCACCCGGGGATCTACGAGCAGTACTTC; CDR3 protein: CASSHPGIYEQYF; J gene: TRBJ2-7; clone size: .; D gene: .; V gene: TRBV7-9
CDR3 DNA: TGTGCCAGCAGCCAACTACGGACAGAGAGGGTCACTGAAGCTTTCTTT; CDR3 protein: CASSQLRTERVTEAFF; J gene: TRBJ1-1; clone size: .; D gene: .; V gene: TRBV3-1
CDR3 DNA: TGTGCCAGCACCGAGGATACAGGGAACACTGAAGCTTTCTTT; CDR3 protein: CASTEDTGNTEAFF; J gene: TRBJ1-1; clone size: .; D gene: .; V gene: TRBV25-1
CDR3 DNA: TGCGCCAGCAGCCAAGACTCCCTTCAAGGTCCTACAGATACGCAGTATTTT; CDR3 protein: CASSQDSLQGPTDTQYF; J gene: TRBJ2-3; clone size: few; D gene: .; V gene: TRBV4-1
CDR3 DNA: TGTGCCAGCAACGCACGGACAGGCGCCTATGGCTACACCTTC; CDR3 protein: CASNARTGAYGYTF; J gene: TRBJ1-2; clone size: many; D gene: TRBD1; V gene: TRBV5-6
CDR3 DNA: TGCGCCAGCAGCTTGGCAGGGACACCCACCTACGAGCAGTACTTC; CDR3 protein: CASSLAGTPTYEQYF; J gene: TRBJ2-7; clone size: few; D gene: .; V gene: TRBV5-1